The T cell receptor (beta chain) under discussion was sequenced for a study of CD4+ T cells in melanoma. As to this clone: What it binds is unknown.

The repertoire was sequenced with immunoSEQ multiplex PCR; TCRdb's copy has only in-frame clones and lacks some. The table shows roughly 15,000 clones, with approximately 62% occurring only once. Study conclusions and caveats: Reportedly, melanoma neoantigen-specific CD4+ T cells showed varied differentiation states. A reported correlation linked neoantigen-specific CD4+ T cells to CD8+, macrophage and B cell function.

V was trimmed by 4 bases and J by 7 bases, leaving 10 bases between them. This CDR3 is built from 12 residues. Germline CDR1 is SNHLY and CDR2 is FYNNEI. This chain uses TRBV2 with TRBJ1-2; possible D gene TRBD1, 5 bases. This receptor was taken from a human donor with melanoma. Sequencing used cells from a culture (not recorded whether cultured in vitro). The CDR3 here is CASSAHRIGYTF. For the CDR3, the DNA is TGTGCCAGCAGTGCCCACAGGATTGGCTACACCTTC. The full variable domain, rest sourced from reference TRBV2 and TRBJ1-2, is EPEVTQTPSHQVTQMGQEVILRCVPISNHLYFYWYRQILGQKVEFLVSFYNNEISEKSEIFDDQFSVERPDGSNFTLKIRSTKLEDSAMYFCASSAHRIGYTFGSGTRLTVV.